One sample yielded the 11 T cell receptor beta chains listed below, sequenced in a study of blood T cells in healthy people across ages. Combining a sample-barcoded 5' primer with a J-beta primer mix, a second PCR ran for roughly 7 to 11 cycles. TCRdb used MiXCR to reprocess the 5' RACE reads, holding one entry per CDR3 protein. In the table there are hundreds of thousands of distinct CDR3 sequences, 40% to 60% of which are singletons. The material sequenced was blood. These receptors were collected from a young man in good health.

The CDR3, as DNA: TGTGCCAGCAGTAAAACTGCGGGTTACACTGAAGCTTTCTTT. Encoded protein: CASSKTAGYTEAFF. The gene calls are TRBV12-3 or TRBV12-4 and TRBJ1-1; D remains ambiguous. The CDR3 is made up of 14 amino acids. Trimming took 5 bases from V and 3 from J, leaving 13 bases between them.

The genes are TRBV28 and TRBJ1-1; perhaps TRBD1 as D (6 bases). CDR3 length: 13 amino acids. Germline V gene data show CDR1 as MDHEN and CDR2 as SYDVKM. V was cut by 5 bases and J by 7 bases, with 14 bases left in between. CDR3 in DNA: TGTGCCAGCAGTCCCACAGGGAGAAATGAAGCTTTCTTT. This gives the protein CASSPTGRNEAFF.

This clonotype has just a few counts. The gene calls are TRBV27 and TRBJ1-4; no reliable D call. V shed 5 bases and J shed 15 bases, with 16 bases lying between them. The CDR3 has 12 amino acids. Germline assignment: CDR1 MNHEY and CDR2 SMNVEV (reference sequence). CDR3 sequence (DNA): TGTGCCAGCAGTCGCTTAGGGCAGGAGGTGTTTTTT. It yields the protein CASSRLGQEVFF.

This clonotype was found many times. V gene TRBV6-5 combines with J gene TRBJ1-2; TRBD1 agrees at 7 bases. The germline gives CDR1 MNHEY, CDR2 SVGAGI. This CDR3 region has 11 residues. V was clipped by 8 bases and J by 6 bases; unmatched bases: 3. The CDR3 DNA reads as TGTGCCAGCCAGGGGGTGGATGGCTACACCTTC. Translating it yields CASQGVDGYTF.

This chain uses TRBV2 with TRBJ1-5; a possible D gene is TRBD1 (5 bases). Germline values: CDR1 SNHLY, CDR2 FYNNEI. V was trimmed by 3 bases and J by 0 bases, leaving 12 bases between them. This CDR3 is 16 amino acids long. The CDR3 reads CASSEVWGNSNQPQHF. The CDR3 region has the DNA TGTGCCAGCAGTGAGGTATGGGGGAATAGCAATCAGCCCCAGCATTTT. The variable domain in full, with the rest retrieved from reference TRBV2 and TRBJ1-5, is EPEVTQTPSHQVTQMGQEVILRCVPISNHLYFYWYRQILGQKVEFLVSFYNNEISEKSEIFDDQFSVERPDGSNFTLKIRSTKLEDSAMYFCASSEVWGNSNQPQHFGDGTRLSIL.

This clonotype was seen many times. The rearrangement joins TRBV7-2 to TRBJ2-4; perhaps TRBD1 as D (5 bases). This CDR3 is 15 amino acids long. Trimming took off 0 bases at V and 2 bases at J, with 8 bases between the two ends. The germline CDR1 and CDR2 sequences are SGHTA and FQGNSA. CDR3 region: CASSLAGPTKNIQYF. The CDR3, as DNA: TGTGCCAGCAGCTTAGCGGGGCCTACCAAAAACATTCAGTACTTC.

This rearrangement joins TRBV9 to TRBJ2-3; D remains ambiguous. The germline V gene has CDR1 SGDLS and CDR2 YYNGEE. The ends were cut back, 0 bases at V and 5 bases at J, with 4 bases in the middle. This CDR3 is 12 amino acids long. The CDR3 bases are TGTGCCAGCAGCGTAGCATTAGATACGCAGTATTTT. Its protein product is CASSVALDTQYF. Using reference TRBV9 and TRBJ2-3 for the parts outside the CDR3, the full variable domain is DSGVTQTPKHLITATGQRVTLRCSPRSGDLSVYWYQQSLDQGLQFLIQYYNGEERAKGNILERFSAQQFPDLHSELNLSSLELGDSALYFCASSVALDTQYFGPGTRLTVL.

The chain combines TRBV7-2 with TRBJ1-4, with 8 bases that match TRBD1. Germline-derived CDR1 and CDR2 are SGHTA and FQGNSA. The CDR3 covers 15 residues. The V and J ends lost 0 bases and 11 bases, in that order; junction bases with no gene match: 8. The DNA of the CDR3 is TGTGCCAGCAGCTTAGCGCAACAGGGGGAGGGTAAACTGTTTTTT. It specifies CASSLAQQGEGKLFF.

This clonotype was observed many times. The DNA of the CDR3 is TGCAGTGCTAGAGTTAGTTATACGCAGTATTTT. Protein sequence: CSARVSYTQYF. The chain links TRBV20-1 to TRBJ2-3; D gene ambiguous. Per the germline V gene, CDR1 is DFQATT and CDR2 is SNEGSKA (reference sequence). The CDR3 is made up of 11 amino acids. V dropped 1 base and J dropped 7 bases, with 6 bases sitting between them.

The chain employs TRBV29-1 and TRBJ2-7, with TRBD1 matching over 8 bases. The length of the CDR3 is 12 residues. The germline gives CDR1 SQVTM, CDR2 ANQGSEA. The V gene end was trimmed by 2 bases and the J gene end by 6 bases; junction bases not matched to a gene: 3. The CDR3 nucleotides are TGCAGCGTTGAACAGGGGGCCTGCGAGCAGTACTTC. Translated: CSVEQGACEQYF.

This chain links TRBV7-9 with TRBJ1-5, with D unclear. This CDR3 has 14 amino acids. Per the germline V gene, CDR1 is SEHNR and CDR2 is FQNEAQ (reference sequence). Trimming left V 1 base short and J 8 bases short, with 12 bases between. CDR3 protein: CASSLGQRREPQHF. CDR3 in DNA: TGTGCCAGCAGCTTAGGACAACGGCGGGAGCCCCAGCATTTT.